This T cell receptor beta chain was identified during a study of CD8+ T cells in alopecia areata. Study-level points and caveats: Resident alphabeta T-cell populations of normal skin are likewise subject to sequencing in scalp samples.

Per the germline V gene, CDR1 is SGHTA and CDR2 is FQGNSA. Trimming pared 4 bases from V and 8 bases from J, leaving 12 bases between. The CDR3 covers 13 residues. Following extraction, RNA underwent reverse transcription to cDNA, which served as the sequencing template. The table came from immunoSEQ multiplex PCR; TCRdb's copy has only in-frame clones and leaves some out. This table has roughly 120,000 clones, about 60% appearing once. As concerns this clone: Its antigen remains unidentified.

Sorting separated CD4+ and CD8+ T cells out of PBMCs. The chain joins TRBV7-2 to TRBJ2-1; no reliable D call. The source material was CD4+ T cells sorted from blood. The TCR comes from a human donor in good health. Here the CDR3 reads CASSSRHTDEQFF. In DNA form, the CDR3 reads TGTGCCAGCAGCTCCCGCCATACGGATGAGCAGTTCTTC. The full variable domain, rest sourced from reference TRBV7-2 and TRBJ2-1, is GAGVSQSPSNKVTEKGKDVELRCDPISGHTALYWYRQSLGQGLEFLIYFQGNSAPDKSGLPSDRFSAERTGGSVSTLTIQRTQQEDSAVYLCASSSRHTDEQFFGPGTRLTVL.